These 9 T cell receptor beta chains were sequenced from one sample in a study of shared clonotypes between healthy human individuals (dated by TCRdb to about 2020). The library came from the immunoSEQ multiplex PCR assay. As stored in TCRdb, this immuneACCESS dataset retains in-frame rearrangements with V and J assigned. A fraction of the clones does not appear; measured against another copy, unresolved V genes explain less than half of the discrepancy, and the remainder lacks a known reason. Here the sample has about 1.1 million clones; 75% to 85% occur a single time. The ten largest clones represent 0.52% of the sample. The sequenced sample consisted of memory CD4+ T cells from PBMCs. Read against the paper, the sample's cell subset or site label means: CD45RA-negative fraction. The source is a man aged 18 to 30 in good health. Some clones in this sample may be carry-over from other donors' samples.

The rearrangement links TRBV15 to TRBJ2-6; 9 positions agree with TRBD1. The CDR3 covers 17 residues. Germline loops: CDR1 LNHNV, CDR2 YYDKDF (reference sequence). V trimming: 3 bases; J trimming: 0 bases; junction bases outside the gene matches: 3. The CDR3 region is CATSRGQGPSGANVLTF. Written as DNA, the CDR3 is TGTGCCACCAGCAGGGGACAGGGCCCCTCTGGGGCCAACGTCCTGACTTTC.

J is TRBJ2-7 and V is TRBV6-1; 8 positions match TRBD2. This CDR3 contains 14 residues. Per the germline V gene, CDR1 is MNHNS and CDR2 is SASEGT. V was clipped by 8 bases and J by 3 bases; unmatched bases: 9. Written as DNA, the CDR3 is TGTGCCAGCCGGCCGGGACTAGTCTTCTACGAGCAGTACTTC. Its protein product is CASRPGLVFYEQYF.

This CDR3 reads CASSPRDWHTGELFF. The CDR3 DNA sequence: TGTGCCAGCAGCCCGCGAGACTGGCACACCGGGGAGCTGTTTTTT. This chain uses TRBV9 with TRBJ2-2; D remains ambiguous. The germline gives CDR1 SGDLS, CDR2 YYNGEE. This CDR3 spans 15 amino acids. V gave up 4 bases and J gave up 3 bases, with 13 bases separating them.

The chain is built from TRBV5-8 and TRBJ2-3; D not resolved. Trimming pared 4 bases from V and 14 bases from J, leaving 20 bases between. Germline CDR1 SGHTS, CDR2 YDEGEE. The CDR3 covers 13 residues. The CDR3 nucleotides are TGTGCCAGCAGCCCTTTAACAAACCCGAGTCCGTATTTT. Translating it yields CASSPLTNPSPYF.

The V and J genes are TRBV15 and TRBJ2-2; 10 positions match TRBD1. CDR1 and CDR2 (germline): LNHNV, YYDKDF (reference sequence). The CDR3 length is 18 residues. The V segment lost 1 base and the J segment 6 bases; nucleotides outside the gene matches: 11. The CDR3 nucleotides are TGTGCCACCAGCAGAGTGGGACAGGGGAGGATCTCCGCCGGGGAGCTGTTTTTT. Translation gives CATSRVGQGRISAGELFF.

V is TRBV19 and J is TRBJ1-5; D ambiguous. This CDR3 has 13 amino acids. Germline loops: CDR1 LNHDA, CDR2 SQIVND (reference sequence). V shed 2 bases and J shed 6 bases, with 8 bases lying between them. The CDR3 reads CASSIMGFQPQHF. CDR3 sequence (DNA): TGTGCCAGTAGTATAATGGGATTTCAGCCCCAGCATTTT.

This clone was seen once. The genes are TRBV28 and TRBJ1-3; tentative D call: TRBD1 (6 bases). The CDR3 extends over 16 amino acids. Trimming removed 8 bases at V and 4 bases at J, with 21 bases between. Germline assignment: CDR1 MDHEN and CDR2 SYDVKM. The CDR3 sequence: CASSKGLTGLGNTIYF. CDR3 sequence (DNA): TGTGCCAGCTCGAAGGGGCTTACAGGGCTCGGAAACACCATATATTTT.

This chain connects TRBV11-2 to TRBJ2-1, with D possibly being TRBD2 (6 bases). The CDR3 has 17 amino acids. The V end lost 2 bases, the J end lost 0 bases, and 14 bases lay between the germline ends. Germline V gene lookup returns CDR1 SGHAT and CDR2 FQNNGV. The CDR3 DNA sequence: TGTGCCAGCAGCTTACGGAGGGCCCAGAGCTCCTACAATGAGCAGTTCTTC. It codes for CASSLRRAQSSYNEQFF. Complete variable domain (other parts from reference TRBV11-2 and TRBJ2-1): EAGVAQSPRYKIIEKRQSVAFWCNPISGHATLYWYQQILGQGPKLLIQFQNNGVVDDSQLPKDRFSAERLKGVDSTLKIQPAKLEDSAVYLCASSLRRAQSSYNEQFFGPGTRLTVL.

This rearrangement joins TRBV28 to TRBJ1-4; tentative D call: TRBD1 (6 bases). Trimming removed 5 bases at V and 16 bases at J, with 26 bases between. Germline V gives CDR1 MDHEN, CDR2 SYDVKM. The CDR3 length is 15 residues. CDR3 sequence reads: CASSASGTKYGRTFF. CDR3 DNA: TGTGCCAGCAGTGCCTCCGGGACAAAGTATGGAAGGACGTTTTTT.